A single sample is the source of the 5 T cell receptor beta chains below, sequenced in a study of T-cell reconstitution after alpha-beta-depleted transplantation in children. A library of TCRbeta sequences, prepared with unique molecular identifiers, was generated. From the PCR reads, TCRdb called clonotypes with MiXCR, one entry per CDR3 protein. The sample carries 200,000 to 250,000 distinct CDR3 sequences, roughly a tenth recorded once. The sample was PBMCs, taken before TCRalphabeta/CD19-depleted stem cell transplant. These receptors all stem from a child in the first two years of life with acute myeloid leukemia, due to receive a stem cell transplant.

This clonotype appeared many times. This chain joins TRBV4-3 and TRBJ2-1; 8 bases agree with TRBD2. CDR1 is LGHNA and CDR2 is YSLEER in the germline V gene. The CDR3 length is 17 residues. Trimming cost V 1 base and J 8 bases; bases outside gene matches: 13. Written as DNA, the CDR3 is TGCGCCAGCAGCCAAGGCATCGGGACTAGGATGAGCGATGAGCAGTTCTTC. This translates into CASSQGIGTRMSDEQFF.

The chain is built from TRBV29-1 and TRBJ2-7; 7 positions agree with TRBD2. CDR3 length: 13 amino acids. CDR1 is SQVTM and CDR2 is ANQGSEA in the germline V gene. Trimming cost V 7 bases and J 1 base; bases outside gene matches: 7. Written as DNA, the CDR3 is TGCAGCGGCGCTGGGGGGGAGTCCTACGAGCAGTACTTC. This sequence encodes CSGAGGESYEQYF.

This clonotype has ten or more counts. The chain joins TRBV20-1 to TRBJ2-5; 14 bases match TRBD2. Germline assignment: CDR1 DFQATT and CDR2 SNEGSKA (reference sequence). V dropped 3 bases and J dropped 3; count of bases not matched to a gene: 9. The CDR3 is 17 residues long. CDR3 DNA: TGCAGTGCTAGTTCAGGGACTAGCGGGAGTTTAAAAGAGACCCAGTACTTC. This codes for CSASSGTSGSLKETQYF.

The CDR3 here is CASSDGPFTPGGGYTF. As DNA, the CDR3 is TGTGCCAGCAGCGACGGACCGTTTACTCCCGGAGGGGGCTACACCTTC. The rearrangement uses TRBV7-6 and TRBJ1-2; D not resolved. Germline-derived CDR1 and CDR2 are SGHVS and FNYEAQ. Deletions cut 5 bases from V and 8 bases from J, with 24 bases between. This CDR3 spans 16 amino acids.

This clonotype was seen many times. The genes are TRBV5-1 and TRBJ2-1; D not resolved. CDR3 length: 13 residues. V lost 2 bases to trimming and J lost 4 bases, with 7 bases between them. Germline assignment: CDR1 SGHRS and CDR2 YFSETQ. CDR3 sequence (DNA): TGCGCCAGCAGCTTTGAGAGATACAATGAGCAGTTCTTC. This sequence encodes CASSFERYNEQFF. Variable domain in full (rest from reference TRBV5-1 and TRBJ2-1): KAGVTQTPRYLIKTRGQQVTLSCSPISGHRSVSWYQQTPGQGLQFLFEYFSETQRNKGNFPGRFSGRQFSNSRSEMNVSTLELGDSALYLCASSFERYNEQFFGPGTRLTVL.